The 8 T cell receptor beta chains below were found in one sample sequenced in a study of OX40 agonist ivuxolimab in advanced cancers. Repertoires were generated with immunoSEQ multiplex PCR, while TCRdb's copy carries only in-frame clones and drops some. Of 30,000 to 45,000 clones detected, about 84% appear once; the ten largest clones hold less than 25%. Specimen: CD4+ or CD8+ T cells sorted from blood, collected in a trial of the OX40 agonist ivuxolimab. Source of these receptors: an adult with an advanced solid tumor such as melanoma, head and neck, liver or kidney cancer.

In its sample, this clone was seen a few times. J is TRBJ2-7 and V is TRBV10-3, with a possible D match to TRBD2 (6 bases). This CDR3 spans 10 amino acids. Germline CDR1 and CDR2: ENHRY and SYGVKD. Trimming removed 11 bases from V and 11 bases from J, with 16 bases in between. The CDR3 region has the DNA TGTGCCGCTGGGGATGGGGAGGAGTACTTC. This translates into CAAGDGEEYF.

The V call is TRBV29-1, the J call TRBJ1-1, with D perhaps TRBD1 (6 bases). CDR3 length: 13 amino acids. Trimming left V 7 bases short and J 1 base short, with 13 bases between. Looked up from germline, CDR1 is SQVTM and CDR2 is ANQGSEA. The DNA for the CDR3 is TGCAGCGCTAACAGGGTGGAGAACACTGAAGCTTTCTTT. Translating it yields CSANRVENTEAFF.

The J gene is TRBJ2-7, the V gene TRBV10-3; D possibly matches TRBD1 or TRBD2 (7 bases each). Trimming cost V 2 bases and J 3 bases, with 11 bases left between them. The CDR3 contains 14 residues. Per the germline V gene, CDR1 is ENHRY and CDR2 is SYGVKD. The CDR3 loop is CAISEQGGHYEQYF. The CDR3 region has the DNA TGTGCCATCAGTGAGCAGGGGGGGCACTACGAGCAGTACTTC.

This clone was detected once. This chain links TRBV4-2 with TRBJ2-1; 13 nucleotides line up with TRBD2. Germline values: CDR1 LGHNA, CDR2 YNFKEQ. Unmatched junction bases numbered 11, after V lost 4 bases and J lost 5 bases. There are 18 residues in the CDR3. The CDR3 reads CASSRTSTGTSGDNEQFF. The CDR3 DNA follows: TGTGCCAGCAGCCGGACTTCTACCGGGACTAGCGGGGACAATGAGCAGTTCTTC.

This chain uses TRBV10-3 with TRBJ2-1; D may be TRBD2 (6 bases). Germline CDR1 reads ENHRY; CDR2 reads SYGVKD. CDR3 length: 13 amino acids. V lost 7 bases and J lost 4, with 11 bases in between. The CDR3: CAINGGSYNEQFF. For the CDR3, the DNA is TGTGCCATCAACGGGGGTTCTTACAATGAGCAGTTCTTC.

The chain is built from TRBV4-2 and TRBJ2-3; D remains ambiguous. The V gene's germline CDR1 is LGHNA and CDR2 YNFKEQ. The V end was cut by 4 bases, the J end by 3 bases, with 5 bases between. The CDR3 spans 12 residues. The CDR3 DNA reads TGTGCCAGCAGCCTTGGGACAGATACGCAGTATTTT. Encoded protein: CASSLGTDTQYF.

The rearrangement uses TRBV9 and TRBJ1-3; TRBD1 is a possible D gene (6 bases). V was cut by 0 bases and J by 0 bases, with 7 bases left in between. CDR1 and CDR2 from the germline V gene are SGDLS and YYNGEE. This CDR3 has 15 amino acids. The CDR3 region is CASSVGDISGNTIYF. The CDR3, as DNA: TGTGCCAGCAGCGTAGGGGACATCTCTGGAAACACCATATATTTT.

The V call is TRBV10-2, the J call TRBJ2-5; D possibly matches TRBD1 or TRBD2 (5 bases each). The DNA end lines up better with TRBJ2-7; the J call may be wrong. This CDR3 is 14 amino acids long. CDR1 and CDR2 (germline): WSHSY, SAAADI. DNA of the CDR3: TGCGCCAGCAGAACCGGGACCGCTTCCTACGAGCAGTACTTC. Its translation is CASRTGTASYEQYF.